These T cell receptor beta chains were read from a single sample in a study of human T cells and chemical hapten exposure. TCRdb recomputed calls from the RACE reads with MiXCR, one row per CDR3 protein. The sample includes approximately 44,000 distinct CDR3 sequences, nearly 4.5% of them seen just once. The sequenced sample consisted of whole blood. These TCRs come from a human donor in good health. Some clones in this sample may be carry-over from other donors' samples. Each CDR3 is given with its conserved first and last residue. D genes are given only for firm matches. Not all rows give a size; the values are once, few, many and, for expanded clones, a class.

>.|TRBV19|TRBJ2-1|.
TGTGCCAGTAAGGGAGTGAGCTCCTACAATGAGCAGTTCTTC
CASKGVSSYNEQFF
>many|TRBV20-1|TRBJ1-2|.
TGCAGTGCTAGTGTTGCAGGGGCGGACTATGGCTACACCTTC
CSASVAGADYGYTF
>few|TRBV5-4|TRBJ1-5|TRBD1
TGTGCCAGCAGCGCTGGGACAGGGGATCAGCCCCAGCATTTT
CASSAGTGDQPQHF
>.|TRBV20-1|TRBJ2-3|.
TGCAGTGCTAGGGGTCCCAGGGGCTTCACAGATACGCAGTATTTT
CSARGPRGFTDTQYF
>many|TRBV7-8|TRBJ2-5|.
TGTGCCAGCAGACTGGGAACACAAGAGACCCAGTACTTC
CASRLGTQETQYF
>many|TRBV28|TRBJ2-5|.
TGTGCCAGCAGTTTAGATTTGCAGGGACAAGGCCCCCACGGCGCCCAGTACTTC
CASSLDLQGQGPHGAQYF
>many|TRBV29-1|TRBJ1-2|.
TGCAGCGTGGACAGCGCTGATGGCTACACCTTC
CSVDSADGYTF
>many|TRBV29-1|TRBJ2-6|.
TGCAGCGTCAGTGGAGCTTTTTCCTCTGGGGCCAACGTCCTGACTTTC
CSVSGAFSSGANVLTF
>few|TRBV7-9|TRBJ2-1|.
TGTGCCAGCAGCTTCCCCCCCCCACGAGAGTCCTACAATGAGCAGTTCTTC
CASSFPPPRESYNEQFF
>many|TRBV28|TRBJ2-7|.
TGTGCCAGCAGTGGGGGCTCCTCGCCCTGGGAGCAGTACTTC
CASSGGSSPWEQYF
>.|TRBV30|TRBJ2-7|TRBD2
TGTGCCTGGAGACGGGAGGACGAGCAGTACTTC
CAWRREDEQYF
>.|TRBV7-3|TRBJ2-5|TRBD2
TGTGCCAGCAGTCCCGGGACGCTCATCGGGAGGTACCAAGAGACCCAGTACTTC
CASSPGTLIGRYQETQYF
>many|TRBV19|TRBJ2-1|TRBD2
TGTGCCAGTAGGAAGCGGGAGGGCTCCTACAATGAGCAGTTCTTC
CASRKREGSYNEQFF
>.|TRBV6-5|TRBJ1-3|TRBD1
TGTGCCAGCAGTTACGGGGGACAGATCTCTGGAAACACCATATATTTT
CASSYGGQISGNTIYF
>many|TRBV6-5|TRBJ1-1|.
TGTGCCAGCAGTCTATATGGGACGCCGAACACTGAAGCTTTCTTT
CASSLYGTPNTEAFF
>few|TRBV10-3|TRBJ2-5|.
TGTGCCATCAGTGAGCGCCCGGGCCAAGAGACCCAGTACTTC
CAISERPGQETQYF
>few|TRBV28|TRBJ1-5|TRBD1
TGTGCCAGCAGGCCGGCCAGGGACAGCCATCAGCCCCAGCATTTT
CASRPARDSHQPQHF
>many|TRBV28|TRBJ1-1|.
TGTGCCGCAACCTGGGCAGGATCCATGAACACTGAAGCTTTCTTT
CAATWAGSMNTEAFF
>many|TRBV4-1|TRBJ2-3|.
TGCGCCAGCAGCCCACCCGACCGGAGCGGACGCACAGATACGCAGTATTTT
CASSPPDRSGRTDTQYF
>many|TRBV14|TRBJ2-7|.
TGTGCCAGCAGCCAAGCGACCTACGAGCAGTACTTC
CASSQATYEQYF
>many|TRBV29-1|TRBJ2-7|TRBD1
TGCAGCGTTGAAGTCGGGGACAGATCCTACGAGCAGTACTTC
CSVEVGDRSYEQYF
>many|TRBV6-1|TRBJ2-3|.
TGTGCCAGCAGTTTTCTCTCAGATACGCAGTATTTT
CASSFLSDTQYF
>.|TRBV12-5|TRBJ2-3|.
TGTGCTAGTGGTACGACAGATACGCAGTATTTT
CASGTTDTQYF